These T cell receptor beta chains were read from a single sample in a study of T cell responses to AZD1222 COVID-19 vaccine. TCRdb keeps only in-frame clones here, not all; method: immunoSEQ multiplex PCR. The sample carries 150,000 to 200,000 clones, 85% to 95% recorded once. Sequencing used peripheral blood, obtained on day 0 of AZD1222 vaccination. These receptors all stem from an adult in good health. Each CDR3 is given with its conserved first and last residue. D genes are given only for firm matches.

cdr3_nt: TGCAGTGCTAGTGACAGGGCGGATGGCTACACCTTC; cdr3_aa: CSASDRADGYTF; j_call: TRBJ1-2; v_call: TRBV20-1; d_call: TRBD1
cdr3_nt: TGTGCCAGCTCACGGGGCCCGACTAAGCGGGAGGGGGAGCTGTTTTTT; cdr3_aa: CASSRGPTKREGELFF; j_call: TRBJ2-2; v_call: TRBV18; d_call: TRBD2
cdr3_nt: TGTGCCACCAGTGATCCCCAGACTAGCGGGAGAGGTGGTGAGCAGTTCTTC; cdr3_aa: CATSDPQTSGRGGEQFF; j_call: TRBJ2-1; v_call: TRBV24-1; d_call: TRBD2
cdr3_nt: TGTGCCAGCAGCCTCTTCGTAGGTAGGGGAGAGAACACTGAAGCTTTCTTT; cdr3_aa: CASSLFVGRGENTEAFF; j_call: TRBJ1-1; v_call: TRBV3-1/TRBV3-2; d_call: -
cdr3_nt: TGTGCCAGCAGTTTGGGGGGAGGGGGCAATGAGCAGTTCTTC; cdr3_aa: CASSLGGGGNEQFF; j_call: TRBJ2-1; v_call: TRBV28; d_call: -
cdr3_nt: TGTGCCAGCGGCTCCGGGACCGCCCTCCCGCAGTACTTC; cdr3_aa: CASGSGTALPQYF; j_call: TRBJ2-7; v_call: TRBV5-6; d_call: -
cdr3_nt: TGTGCCAGCAGCTTAGATGGGACAGGGGATGAAAAACTGTTTTTT; cdr3_aa: CASSLDGTGDEKLFF; j_call: TRBJ1-4; v_call: TRBV11-1; d_call: TRBD1
cdr3_nt: TGTGCCAGCAGCCTCGACAATCAGCCCCAGCATTTT; cdr3_aa: CASSLDNQPQHF; j_call: TRBJ1-5; v_call: TRBV5-4; d_call: -
cdr3_nt: TGTGCCAGCAGTTTTGGGACAGGGGGTGGTCATTCACCCCTCCACTTT; cdr3_aa: CASSFGTGGGHSPLHF; j_call: TRBJ1-6; v_call: TRBV28; d_call: TRBD1
cdr3_nt: TGTGCCAGCAGCTCGAATGGACAGGCAACCTCCGGCTATGGCTACACCTTC; cdr3_aa: CASSSNGQATSGYGYTF; j_call: TRBJ1-2; v_call: TRBV7-2; d_call: TRBD1
cdr3_nt: TGTGCCAGCAGCTTGGGACAGGGCGATACGCAGTATTTT; cdr3_aa: CASSLGQGDTQYF; j_call: TRBJ2-3; v_call: TRBV5-6; d_call: TRBD1
cdr3_nt: TGTGCCTGGAGTGCACCCTCACGCGGGAGTTATGGCTACACCTTC; cdr3_aa: CAWSAPSRGSYGYTF; j_call: TRBJ1-2; v_call: TRBV30; d_call: -
cdr3_nt: TGCGCCAGCAGTCTAGGAGGCCAAGAGCAGTTCTTC; cdr3_aa: CASSLGGQEQFF; j_call: TRBJ2-1; v_call: TRBV10-1; d_call: -
cdr3_nt: TGTGCCAGCAGCGCCCTGGGAGAGCGGGGGCCAGCGAACACCGGGGAGCTGTTTTTT; cdr3_aa: CASSALGERGPANTGELFF; j_call: TRBJ2-2; v_call: TRBV3-1/TRBV3-2; d_call: TRBD2